This entry concerns a single TCR beta chain. The target antigen is unknown. The data stem from a study of OX40 agonist ivuxolimab in advanced cancers. Study-level background: Treatment received earlier with anti-PD-1, anti-PD-L1 or anti-CTLA-4 agents was allowed, and more than 35% had some. Study results and limitations: Partial responders receiving 0.1-3.0 mg/kg showed among the lowest clonal expansion.

Trimming removed 5 bases from V and 6 bases from J, with 20 bases in between. Germline values: CDR1 LNHDA, CDR2 SQIVND (reference sequence). This CDR3 has 16 residues. Method: immunoSEQ multiplex PCR; TCRdb's copy keeps in-frame clones and lacks some. This sample has fewer than 100,000 clones, with approximately 83% found just once. The gene calls are TRBV19 and TRBJ1-5, with TRBD1 as a possible D gene (6 bases). This receptor was identified in an adult with an advanced solid tumor such as melanoma, head and neck, liver or kidney cancer. Source: CD4+ or CD8+ T cells sorted from blood, taken in a trial of the OX40 agonist ivuxolimab. The CDR3 is CASSWGGRRQGQPQHF. The CDR3 nucleotides are TGTGCCAGTAGTTGGGGGGGCAGGAGGCAAGGTCAGCCCCAGCATTTT.